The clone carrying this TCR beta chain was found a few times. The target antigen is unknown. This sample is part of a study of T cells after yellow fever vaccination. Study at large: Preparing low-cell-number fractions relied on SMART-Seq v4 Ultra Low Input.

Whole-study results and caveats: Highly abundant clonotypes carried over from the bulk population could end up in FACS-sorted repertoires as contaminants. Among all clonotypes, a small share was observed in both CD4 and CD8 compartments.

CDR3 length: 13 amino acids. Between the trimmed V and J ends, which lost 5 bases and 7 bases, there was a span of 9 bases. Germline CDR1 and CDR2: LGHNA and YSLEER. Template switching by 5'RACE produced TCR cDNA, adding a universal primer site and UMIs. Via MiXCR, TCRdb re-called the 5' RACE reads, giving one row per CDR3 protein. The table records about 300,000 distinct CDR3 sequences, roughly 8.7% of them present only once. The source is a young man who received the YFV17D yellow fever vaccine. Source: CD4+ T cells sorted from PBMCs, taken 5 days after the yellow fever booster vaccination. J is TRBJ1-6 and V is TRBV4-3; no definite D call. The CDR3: CASSSDLNSPLHF. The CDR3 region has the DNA TGCGCCAGCAGCTCCGATCTAAATTCACCCCTCCACTTT.